Below are 2 T cell receptor beta chains sequenced from a single sample in a study of CD8 T cells in Susac syndrome. RNA in amounts of about 0.45 to 1 ug was reverse transcribed with random hexamers. TCRdb reprocessed the immunoSEQ multiplex PCR reads with MiXCR, giving one entry per CDR3 protein. This sample carries 84,000 or so distinct CDR3 sequences, 94% of them seen once, and the ten largest clones take about 0.9%. The sequencing input was CD8+ T cells from PBMCs. These receptors came from a human donor with Susac syndrome.

This chain joins TRBV6-1 and TRBJ2-3; 10 bases align to TRBD2. The CDR3 extends over 15 amino acids. V lost 3 bases and J lost 4; bases outside the gene matches: 4. Germline CDR1 MNHNS, CDR2 SASEGT. This chain's CDR3 is CASSEASGGPDTQYF. The DNA for the CDR3 is TGTGCCAGCAGTGAGGCTAGCGGGGGCCCAGATACGCAGTATTTT.

This clonotype has a handful of counts. This chain uses TRBV6-5 with TRBJ2-2; D gene ambiguous. With 0 bases removed from V and 0 bases from J, the gap between germline ends came to 8 bases. The CDR3 length is 16 residues. CDR1 is MNHEY and CDR2 is SVGAGI in the germline V gene. CDR3 in DNA: TGTGCCAGCAGTTACTCGATGGGCTCGAACACCGGGGAGCTGTTTTTT. Amino acids: CASSYSMGSNTGELFF.